Presented here are 26 T cell receptor beta chains from one specimen sequenced in a study of PD-1 blockade in mismatch repair-deficient tumors. Sequencing used immunoSEQ multiplex PCR; TCRdb keeps in-frame clones, though not all of them. This sample has more than 40,000 clones, with over 70% found just once. The sequences come from peripheral blood, collected approximately 20 weeks after starting pembrolizumab. The receptors stem from an adult with mismatch repair-deficient cancer.

This clone was detected only a few times. The J gene is TRBJ1-2, the V gene TRBV9; D not resolved. CDR3 length: 14 amino acids. Per germline, CDR1 SGDLS and CDR2 YYNGEE. Trimming left V 2 bases short and J 1 base short, with 9 bases between. The CDR3 sequence: CASSVDWGNYGYTF. In DNA, the CDR3 is TGTGCCAGCAGCGTGGACTGGGGTAACTATGGCTACACCTTC.

This rearrangement joins TRBV6-6 to TRBJ2-1, with D unresolved. Germline CDR1 reads MNHNY; CDR2 reads SVGAGI (reference sequence). The CDR3 sequence is 15 residues long. Trimming removed 0 bases from V and 6 bases from J, with 12 bases in between. CDR3 DNA sequence: TGTGCCAGCAGTTACTCCGCCAAAAGTAGCAATGAGCAGTTCTTC. Amino acid sequence: CASSYSAKSSNEQFF.

This sequence joins TRBV19 and TRBJ2-7, with D hard to call. The germline gives CDR1 LNHDA, CDR2 SQIVND (reference sequence). V was clipped by 4 bases and J by 6 bases, with 13 bases between them. This CDR3 has 13 amino acids. The CDR3 sequence: CASSTALRGEQYF. The CDR3 DNA is TGTGCCAGTAGTACGGCTTTGCGAGGCGAGCAGTACTTC.

V gene TRBV11-3 combines with J gene TRBJ1-4, with 7 bases that match TRBD1. The germline gives CDR1 SGHNT, CDR2 YENEEA. V gave up 5 bases and J gave up 7 bases; unmatched junction bases: 10. The CDR3 is 15 amino acids. The CDR3 here is CASSARQGVGEKLFF. The CDR3 DNA reads as TGTGCCAGCAGCGCCCGACAGGGAGTGGGTGAAAAACTGTTTTTT.

The chain couples TRBV29-1 to TRBJ2-2; the match to TRBD2 covers 10 bases. The junction had 3 bases not matched to a gene; V was cut back by 6 bases and J by 2 bases. The CDR3 length is 14 residues. Germline CDR1 and CDR2: SQVTM and ANQGSEA. CDR3 region: CSVGLAENTGELFF. The CDR3 DNA reads TGCAGCGTCGGACTAGCGGAAAACACCGGGGAGCTGTTTTTT.

The rearrangement uses TRBV4-3 and TRBJ1-2, with TRBD1 as a possible D gene (6 bases). The V end lost 0 bases, the J end lost 2 bases, and 19 bases lay between the germline ends. Germline assignment: CDR1 LGHNA and CDR2 YSLEER. There are 18 residues in the CDR3. The DNA for the CDR3 is TGCGCCAGCAGCCAAGATGATAGAGGGGGAACACGAAACTATGGCTACACCTTC. It codes for CASSQDDRGGTRNYGYTF.

A note on this clone: Distinct nucleotide sequences in the sample also encode this CDR3. The rearrangement links TRBV5-4 to TRBJ2-1; no clear D. CDR1 SGHNT and CDR2 YYREEE come from the germline V gene (reference sequence). V gave up 0 bases and J gave up 6 bases, with 4 bases separating them. This CDR3 is built from 12 residues. CDR3 coding DNA: TGTGCCAGCAGCTTGGCGGGCAATGAGCAGTTCTTC. As protein: CASSLAGNEQFF.

The rearrangement joins TRBV7-9 to TRBJ1-4; D might be TRBD1 (6 bases). CDR3 size: 14 residues. From germline, CDR1 is SEHNR and CDR2 FQNEAQ (reference sequence). The V and J ends lost 5 bases and 4 bases respectively, with 11 bases between them. CDR3 nucleotides: TGTGCCAGCAGCCCGGTGGACAGTAATGAAAAACTGTTTTTT. Protein product: CASSPVDSNEKLFF.

V is TRBV13 and J is TRBJ2-5, with a tentative D call TRBD2 (5 bases). The germline V gene encodes CDR1 PRHDT and CDR2 FYEKMQ (reference sequence). This CDR3 has 16 residues. The ends were cut back, 0 bases at V and 2 bases at J, with 13 bases in the middle. The CDR3 loop is CASSLGPEAGQETQYF. CDR3 nucleotide sequence: TGTGCCAGCAGCTTAGGCCCGGAGGCCGGACAAGAGACCCAGTACTTC. Full variable domain (outside the CDR3, taken from reference TRBV13 and TRBJ2-5): AAGVIQSPRHLIKEKRETATLKCYPIPRHDTVYWYQQGPGQDPQFLISFYEKMQSDKGSIPDRFSAQQFSDYHSELNMSSLELGDSALYFCASSLGPEAGQETQYFGPGTRLLVL.

V usage is TRBV19 and J usage is TRBJ2-2, with D perhaps matching TRBD2 (6 bases). V was shortened by 3 bases and J by 3 bases, with 11 bases between the two germline ends. The CDR3 is made up of 15 amino acids. CDR1 and CDR2 from the germline V gene are LNHDA and SQIVND (reference sequence). In nucleotides, the CDR3 is TGTGCCAGTAGTATGGGGGGAATAGACACCGGGGAGCTGTTTTTT. This translates into CASSMGGIDTGELFF.

The rearrangement links TRBV2 to TRBJ2-1, with 8 bases that match TRBD2. V shed 6 bases and J 4 bases; nucleotides not matched to a gene: 8. Germline V gives CDR1 SNHLY, CDR2 FYNNEI. This CDR3 spans 15 amino acids. The CDR3 region is CASRRTTSAYNEQFF. CDR3 sequence (DNA): TGTGCCAGCAGGCGGACGACTAGCGCTTACAATGAGCAGTTCTTC. Supplemented by reference TRBV2 and TRBJ2-1, the full variable domain reads EPEVTQTPSHQVTQMGQEVILRCVPISNHLYFYWYRQILGQKVEFLVSFYNNEISEKSEIFDDQFSVERPDGSNFTLKIRSTKLEDSAMYFCASRRTTSAYNEQFFGPGTRLTVL.

The chain uses TRBV9 and TRBJ2-5; D perhaps matches TRBD2 (5 bases). Germline values: CDR1 SGDLS, CDR2 YYNGEE. CDR3 length: 15 residues. Trimming took 0 bases from V and 3 from J, leaving 12 bases between them. CDR3 DNA sequence: TGTGCCAGCAGCGTAGTCTTACCGGAGGAAGAGACCCAGTACTTC. It codes for CASSVVLPEEETQYF.

The chain carries TRBV27 and TRBJ1-5; 7 nucleotides agree with TRBD1. Germline V CDR1 and CDR2: MNHEY, SMNVEV (reference sequence). The ends lost 6 bases at V and 4 bases at J; junction bases unmatched: 6. The CDR3 is made up of 14 amino acids. In DNA, the CDR3 is TGTGCCAGCAGCAGGACAGGTGTAAATCAGCCCCAGCATTTT. It encodes CASSRTGVNQPQHF.

The chain carries TRBV25-1 and TRBJ2-1; D is perhaps TRBD2 (6 bases). Per germline, CDR1 MGHDK and CDR2 SYGVNS. V gave up 0 bases and J gave up 8 bases, with 20 bases separating them. The CDR3 runs 17 residues. CDR3 sequence: CASSEYVLSGVLDEQFF. The CDR3 DNA is TGTGCCAGCAGTGAATATGTTTTGTCGGGAGTACTCGATGAGCAGTTCTTC. Looking up the rest from reference TRBV25-1 and TRBJ2-1 gives the full variable domain: EADIYQTPRYLVIGTGKKITLECSQTMGHDKMYWYQQDPGMELHLIHYSYGVNSTEKGDLSSESTVSRIRTEHFPLTLESARPSHTSQYLCASSEYVLSGVLDEQFFGPGTRLTVL.

DNA of the CDR3: TGTGCCAGCAGCGTAGCTGGCGCTAGCTCCTACAATGAGCAGTTCTTC. It specifies CASSVAGASSYNEQFF. V usage is TRBV9 and J usage is TRBJ2-1; D is ambiguous. V was cut by 0 bases and J by 0 bases, with 10 bases left in between. Germline CDR1 is SGDLS and CDR2 is YYNGEE. This CDR3 is built from 16 residues.

This rearrangement joins TRBV11-2 to TRBJ2-1; 9 bases fit TRBD2. The CDR3 extends over 14 amino acids. J was trimmed by 4 bases and V by 5 bases; bases with no gene match: 3. CDR1 is SGHAT, CDR2 FQNNGV, per germline. In nucleotides, the CDR3 is TGTGCCAGCAGCCCTAGCGGGGTGTACAATGAGCAGTTCTTC. This translates into CASSPSGVYNEQFF.

The chain joins TRBV6-5 to TRBJ1-5; no firm D call. Trimming took off 2 bases at V and 3 bases at J, with 5 bases between the two ends. The germline V gene encodes CDR1 MNHEY and CDR2 SVGAGI. The CDR3 extends over 13 amino acids. For the CDR3, the DNA is TGTGCCAGCAGTTACAGGGACAATCAGCCCCAGCATTTT. It specifies CASSYRDNQPQHF.

The J gene is TRBJ2-7, the V gene TRBV27; D uncertain. V lost 5 bases and J 2 bases, leaving 13 bases between the germline ends. Germline CDR1 reads MNHEY; CDR2 reads SMNVEV (reference sequence). The CDR3 is 14 residues long. DNA for the CDR3: TGTGCCAGCAGTCAGCCGGGCCGTCCCTACGAGCAGTACTTC. Translated: CASSQPGRPYEQYF.

The J gene is TRBJ1-5, the V gene TRBV4-3; D unclear. The CDR3 contains 15 residues. Germline V gene lookup returns CDR1 LGHNA and CDR2 YSLEER. V dropped 0 bases and J dropped 0 bases, with 6 bases sitting between them. CDR3 bases: TGCGCCAGCAGCCAAGAGGCGTATAGCAATCAGCCCCAGCATTTT. Protein: CASSQEAYSNQPQHF.

This clone was seen only once. The chain employs TRBV15 and TRBJ1-5, with D unclear. The CDR3 is made up of 15 amino acids. The germline gives CDR1 LNHNV, CDR2 YYDKDF (reference sequence). V dropped 5 bases and J dropped 1 base, with 12 bases sitting between them. The CDR3 bases are TGTGCCACCAGCGCCGGACGGGCCAGCAATCAGCCCCAGCATTTT. Translation: CATSAGRASNQPQHF.

This rearrangement joins TRBV7-2 to TRBJ1-1; D is possibly TRBD1 (5 bases). The CDR3 extends over 11 amino acids. Germline assignment: CDR1 SGHTA and CDR2 FQGNSA. V shed 5 bases and J shed 5 bases, with 6 bases lying between them. DNA for the CDR3: TGTGCCAGCAGCGGGGGGACTGAAGCTTTCTTT. Translation gives CASSGGTEAFF.

The chain carries TRBV9 and TRBJ2-7; 7 positions agree with TRBD1. Germline CDR1 reads SGDLS; CDR2 reads YYNGEE. The CDR3 consists of 15 residues. The V and J ends lost 0 bases and 2 bases, in that order; junction bases with no gene match: 5. CDR3 DNA sequence: TGTGCCAGCAGCGTAGCTACGGGACAGACCTACGAGCAGTACTTC. Translation gives CASSVATGQTYEQYF.

V gene TRBV19 combines with J gene TRBJ2-4, with D possibly matching TRBD1 (6 bases). With 5 bases removed from V and 5 bases from J, the gap between germline ends came to 13 bases. The CDR3 has 14 amino acids. Germline CDR1 is LNHDA and CDR2 is SQIVND (reference sequence). The CDR3 DNA sequence: TGTGCCAGTAGTGGGGGCGCGGACGAAAACATTCAGTACTTC. Amino acids: CASSGGADENIQYF.

V is TRBV6-1 and J is TRBJ1-4, with 10 bases identical to TRBD1. CDR3 length equals 15 residues. V was clipped by 7 bases and J by 7 bases; unmatched bases: 9. Germline V gene lookup returns CDR1 MNHNS and CDR2 SASEGT. The CDR3: CASNAPGTGAEKLFF. The CDR3 coding sequence is TGTGCCAGCAATGCGCCCGGGACAGGGGCTGAAAAACTGTTTTTT.

V is TRBV15 and J is TRBJ2-7, with D perhaps given as TRBD1 or TRBD2 (5 bases each). V was shortened by 3 bases and J by 0 bases, with 15 bases between the two germline ends. Germline V gene data show CDR1 as LNHNV and CDR2 as YYDKDF (reference sequence). The CDR3 covers 16 residues. CDR3 DNA: TGTGCCACCAGCAGGGATCCGGGACGCAGCTCCTACGAGCAGTACTTC. It specifies CATSRDPGRSSYEQYF.

This chain uses TRBV6-1 with TRBJ2-4; D not resolved. V was pared by 2 bases and J by 4 bases, with 6 bases between. In germline, CDR1 is MNHNS, CDR2 SASEGT. The CDR3 totals 13 residues. CDR3 protein: CASSEPSKNIQYF. As DNA, the CDR3 is TGTGCCAGCAGTGAACCCAGTAAAAACATTCAGTACTTC.